The rows below give T cell receptor beta chains drawn from one sample of a study of OX40 agonist ivuxolimab in advanced cancers. The assay was immunoSEQ multiplex PCR, and TCRdb's table has in-frame clones only and misses some. Here the sample spans roughly 75,000 clones, around nine tenths being singletons. The starting material was CD4+ or CD8+ T cells sorted from blood, obtained in a trial of the OX40 agonist ivuxolimab. The receptors come from an adult with an advanced solid tumor such as melanoma, head and neck, liver or kidney cancer. Both conserved end residues are part of each CDR3. A D gene is named only where the DNA matches it firmly.

TRBJ2-1	TRBV30	TRBD2	TGTGCCTGGAGTTTGGGACTAGCGGGAGTGGTTGAGCAGTTCTTC	CAWSLGLAGVVEQFF
TRBJ2-5	TRBV5-1	NA	TGCGCCAGCAGCTTGGCTCCCGGACAAGAGACCCAGTACTTC	CASSLAPGQETQYF
TRBJ2-3	TRBV4-2	NA	TGTGCCAGCAGCCAGCAACAGGGAAGCACAGATACGCAGTATTTT	CASSQQQGSTDTQYF
TRBJ2-2	TRBV30	NA	TGTGCCTGGAGGCCCACGGGGCGCGGGGAGCTGTTTTTT	CAWRPTGRGELFF
TRBJ1-1	TRBV5-1	TRBD1	TGCGCCAGCAGCTTTGGACAGGGGAACACTGAAGCTTTCTTT	CASSFGQGNTEAFF
TRBJ2-2	TRBV5-1	NA	TGCGCCAGCGGTGCCCGGGGGGAGCTGTTTTTT	CASGARGELFF
TRBJ1-1	TRBV7-9	NA	TGTGCCAGCAGCTTGGTGCAGGGAGGGCACCAAGCTTTCTTT	CASSLVQGGHQAFF
TRBJ2-3	TRBV5-1	NA	TGCGCCAGCAGGAGGTTAGGAGGGGGCGCGGATACGCAGTATTTT	CASRRLGGGADTQYF
TRBJ2-5	TRBV11-2	NA	TGTGCCAGCAGCTTAGGACGGCCCGGGACCCAGTACTTC	CASSLGRPGTQYF
TRBJ2-3	TRBV30	NA	TGTGCCTGGAGTCAGACAGTTGACACGCAGTATTTT	CAWSQTVDTQYF
TRBJ1-3	TRBV4-2	NA	TGTGCCAGCAGCCTTCGACAGGAGCACTCTGGAAACACCATATATTTT	CASSLRQEHSGNTIYF
TRBJ2-4	TRBV11-2	NA	TGTGCCAGCAGCTTAGCCGGGATTTGGAGCATTCAGTACTTC	CASSLAGIWSIQYF
TRBJ2-6	TRBV7-2	TRBD1	TGTGCCAGCAGCTTGACAGGGGGCTTCGGGGCCAACGTCCTGACTTTC	CASSLTGGFGANVLTF
TRBJ1-3	TRBV6-5	NA	TGTGCCAGCAGTGGAGGGGGCTCTGGAAACACCATATATTTT	CASSGGGSGNTIYF
TRBJ2-7	TRBV5-4	NA	TGTGCCAGCAGCTTAAAGGGGCGGTTGTCCTACGAGCAGTACTTC	CASSLKGRLSYEQYF
TRBJ2-1	TRBV7-9	NA	TGTGCCAGCAGCCCCAGGGGAAGGGGTCGGTACAATGAGCAGTTCTTC	CASSPRGRGRYNEQFF
TRBJ1-1	TRBV28	NA	TGTGCCAGCAGTTTAAGACAGACTTCTAATGAAGCTTTCTTT	CASSLRQTSNEAFF
TRBJ1-5	TRBV29-1	NA	TGCAGCGTACTTCAGGAGCACAATCAGCCCCAGCATTTT	CSVLQEHNQPQHF
TRBJ2-3	TRBV9	TRBD1	TGTGCCAGCAGCGTTCAGGGGGCCGGGGATACGCAGTATTTT	CASSVQGAGDTQYF
TRBJ2-7	TRBV2	NA	TGTGCCAGCATGATCTTAAGAGGGGGGGACGAGCAGTACTTC	CASMILRGGDEQYF